This T cell receptor beta chain originates from a study of T-cell reconstitution after alpha-beta-depleted transplantation in children. This clonotype occurred once. This may stem from a read error, because a much larger clone lies one nucleotide away. The missing conserved phenylalanine or tryptophan at the end of this CDR3 makes a read error likely. CDR1 and CDR2 (germline): SGHTA, FQGNSA. The ends were cut back, 0 bases at V and 0 bases at J, with 0 bases in the middle. This CDR3 has 13 amino acids. Preparation of the TCRbeta library used unique molecular identifiers. TCRdb ran MiXCR on the PCR reads and lists one entry per CDR3 protein. The profile shows 900,000 or so distinct CDR3 sequences, approximately 15% of them singletons.

Sequenced material: PBMCs, mostly from graft donor cells, taken 360 days after TCRalphabeta/CD19-depleted stem cell transplant. The receptor comes from a male patient aged 10-17 years who had a stem cell transplant for acute lymphoblastic leukemia, so the T cells may come from the graft donor. This sequence joins TRBV7-2 and TRBJ1-5; D call uncertain. The CDR3 here is CASSLASNQPQHY. The CDR3, as DNA: TGTGCCAGCAGCTTAGCTAGCAATCAGCCCCAGCATTAT.